This T cell receptor (beta chain) emerged from a study of CD8+ T cells in alopecia areata listed by TCRdb under 2018. For context, the study as a whole: Treated patients were enrolled in an open-label pilot trial of oral tofacitinib at 5 to 10 mg twice daily for moderate-to-severe alopecia areata. To study T cell clonal expansion in alopecia areata, the researchers applied high-throughput TCRbeta sequencing to both the C3H/HeJ mouse model and human patients. Patients received tofacitinib for 6 to 18 months and were then followed off drug for 6 months to check for delayed response and recurrence. Human TCRbeta sequencing covered scalp tissue and sorted CD4+ and CD8+ peripheral blood T cells from patchy and totalis/universalis alopecia areata patients and healthy controls. Disease severity in treated patients was measured with the SALT score, which quantifies the percentage of affected scalp surface area. TCRbeta CDR3 regions were amplified by immunoSEQ multiplex PCR with 35 Vbeta forward and 13 Jbeta reverse primers. Scalp clonality was compared across normal scalp (n=4), patchy alopecia areata scalp (n=8), and alopecia totalis/universalis scalp (n=8). RNA came from the PAXgene miRNA kit for fixed scalp, the miRNeasy kit for PBMCs, and the RNeasy kit for mouse skin. Biopsies were taken from tofacitinib-treated patients at baseline and at 4 and 24 weeks of treatment, and a later scalp biopsy was taken in several of the tofacitinib-treated patients.

Points the paper makes about the study in general: Compared with normal scalp, lesional scalp had higher clonality and more expanded CD8+ clones, particularly in alopecia totalis/universalis, a pattern that suggests antigenic drive. Scalp TCR repertoire analysis is complicated because resident alphabeta T cells in normal human skin are also sequenced, whereas mouse skin is dominated by gammadelta T cells. During tofacitinib treatment, many expanded lesional clones stuck around in both scalp and blood, and this persistence may partly explain why relapse happens after treatment is stopped. Because the treated cohort was small and included a single nonresponder, larger studies are needed to assess links between baseline CD8+ expansion and response. Tofacitinib significantly decreased scalp clonality and the number of expanded CD8+ clones among the top 100 scalp clones. Compared with mice, TCR sequences shared between patients were less clear, possibly partly because of HLA diversity across the patient population.

In regard to this clone: The specificity of this receptor is unknown. Base-call qualities are not available, and no considerably larger clone is one nucleotide away.

The protocol used for the library was the immunoSEQ multiplex PCR assay. RNA was extracted from all samples and reverse transcribed into cDNA as template for TCR sequencing. First-strand cDNA was synthesized using SuperScript III with a 2:1 mix of oligo-dT and random hexamers. A synthetic immune receptor repertoire was used to gauge amplification bias, and whatever bias remained was removed computationally. Per the original workflow: Raw reads were preprocessed to remove errors, and CDR3 was defined by IMGT conventions from the conserved cysteine to phenylalanine. Clonality was calculated as 1 minus Shannon entropy normalized by log2 of the number of productive unique TCRs. Whether scalp clones were CD4 or CD8 was inferred by matching scalp TCRbeta sequences against CD4 and CD8 repertoires sorted from blood. TCRdb obtained this table from immuneACCESS and retained in-frame rearrangements with V and J assigned. These tables miss some clones; where compared with another copy, unresolved V genes account for less than half of the shortfall, and the remainder is unexplained. V, J and clone size were drawn from that table, and D and trimming were deduced from the DNA. Within this sample are some 200,000 clones, with about 57% of them counted one time only. Of the sample, about 1.6% falls within the top ten clones.

This sample's time point label indicates: less than five weeks on oral tofacitinib. The treatment or condition label here, explained by the study, means: oral pan-JAK inhibitor, 5-10 mg twice daily. From alopecia areata patients, peripheral blood was collected along with lesional scalp punch biopsies. PBMCs were separated by density centrifugation and stained for CD3, CD4 and CD8, after which CD4+ and CD8+ T cells were sorted on a FACSAria. The source was CD4+ T cells sorted from blood, collected at week 4, from a patient treated with tofacitinib. This sequence originates from a human donor with alopecia areata.

Here the CDR3 is given as CASSLSGLTYGYTF. In nucleotides, the sequence is TGTGCCAGCAGCTTATCCGGGCTTACCTATGGCTACACCTTC. The sequence links TRBV7-9 to TRBJ1-2, with the D gene call left open. V and J lose 2 bases and 4 bases, and a span of 11 bases separates them. CDR1 and CDR2 are drawn from the germline V gene (reference sequence): SEHNR, FQNEAQ. Spanning cysteine to phenylalanine, the CDR3 consists of 14 amino acids. The entry retains the CDR3 DNA only, 42 bases that are in frame from base 1.